Listed below are T cell receptor beta chains from one sample, sequenced in a study of CD8 T cells in Susac syndrome. MiXCR, applied by TCRdb to the immunoSEQ multiplex PCR reads, yields one record per CDR3 protein. The sample has roughly 100,000 distinct CDR3 sequences, 95% to 96% seen once; the top ten hold 0.5% to 0.8%. Sequenced material: CD8+ T cells from PBMCs. The receptors originated from a human donor with Susac syndrome. CDR3s include the opening cysteine and the closing phenylalanine or tryptophan. The order of the fields is V gene, CDR3 protein.

TRBV12-3/TRBV12-4 CASSLGDRGRRPRDTQYF
TRBV3-1 CASSQGGGNEQFF
TRBV19 CASRSRESSYNSPLHF
TRBV3-1 CASTPGLAASDEQFF
TRBV27 CASSPEGRESGTEAFF
TRBV20-1 CSARSVGTNEQFF
TRBV19 CASSTSRGQPQHF
TRBV25-1 CASISSVEAFF
TRBV5-1 CASSLWLRSNYGYTF
TRBV20-1 CSARDRGSGTDTQYF
TRBV27 CASSLSGRYGYTF
TRBV12-3/TRBV12-4 CASSPPGRASTDTQYF
TRBV12-3/TRBV12-4 CASRQVGFTEAFF
TRBV20-1 CSAREEGQGAGNTIYF
TRBV27 CASSLSRGAGNTEAFF
TRBV5-4 CASSTGQNVLTF
TRBV6-6 CASSMTGEAFF
TRBV20-1 CSARDRGWLAFF
TRBV2 CASSRDSHIRGYTF
TRBV20-1 CSANPNPSYEQYF
TRBV20-1 CSASRGQPQHF
TRBV20-1 CSAKTISDVDTQYF
TRBV5-4 CASRFTGDTEAFF
TRBV5-4 CASSLSNSLYGYTF
TRBV6-5 CASTMGTSARGYTF
TRBV4-2 CASSPPRDSDYGYTF
TRBV11-2 CASSPWDPGQANYGYTF
TRBV20-1 CSALGVADLKNIQYF
TRBV9 CASSPHVRRGQETQYF
TRBV14 CASSYRGGPSAYEQYF
TRBV7-8 CASSLVSLDEAFF
TRBV10-3 CAISDRQGTNYGYTF
TRBV6-6 CASTRDSLLGVF
TRBV9 CASSGRSGTEAFF
TRBV20-1 CSVGRRGGEDTQYF
TRBV6-6 CASSRTGSGYEQYF
TRBV20-1 CSARDSIGGGVADTQYF
TRBV2 CASREGGTDTGELFF
TRBV29-1 CSVGGRDTEAFF
TRBV14 CASSQDWGANYGYTF
TRBV6-2/TRBV6-3 CASSSPSGRGTSEQYF